This TCR beta chain was profiled in a study of OX40 agonist ivuxolimab in advanced cancers. About the study: The patients' treatment was ivuxolimab, an agonistic anti-OX40 (CD134) antibody. Head and neck, renal cell, melanoma or hepatocellular carcinoma were the cancers that dose-escalation patients had.

Generated by immunoSEQ multiplex PCR, the TCRdb table keeps only in-frame clones and is missing some. The sample includes fewer than 70,000 clones, around 90% of them seen just once. Study results and caveats: Low normalized clonal expansion also occurred in some nonresponding patients. Specificity for antigen went undetermined in the expanded peripheral T cells.

This CDR3 is built from 13 residues. V was cut by 10 bases and J by 5 bases, with 14 bases left in between. Per the germline V gene, CDR1 is LNHDA and CDR2 is SQIVND (reference sequence). Worth noting for this clone: Antigen unknown.

The sequenced sample was CD4+ or CD8+ T cells sorted from blood, obtained in a trial of the OX40 agonist ivuxolimab. V and J are TRBV19 and TRBJ1-4; no definite D call. This clonotype was obtained from an adult with an advanced solid tumor such as melanoma, head and neck, liver or kidney cancer. The CDR3 spells CATQTGRNEKLFF. The CDR3, as DNA: TGTGCCACCCAAACGGGGAGGAATGAAAAACTGTTTTTT.